The source of this TCR beta chain is a study of brain T cells in children with intractable seizures (dated by TCRdb to about 2021). Context from the whole study: A NanoString immunology panel was first used to screen resected brain tissue from roughly 53 pediatric epilepsy surgery cases for immune gene transcripts. Among the approximately twelve selected surgery cases, pre-surgery blood was additionally sequenced for eight, leaving four cases with brain tissue only.

Remarks on this clone: The antigen this receptor binds is unknown. The sample holds no much larger clone one base away, and base qualities are not on file.

The immunoSEQ assay was used to generate TCR beta chain sequences from genomic DNA. In the authors' own workflow: CDR3 sequences not starting with the conserved framework cysteine at position 104 were manually removed. To get clonality, the normalized Shannon's Diversity Index was subtracted from one, giving values from 0 (maximal diversity) to 1 (oligoclonal). Chi-squared comparison-of-proportions tests were used to check whether the frequency of the same CDR3 differed between samples, for example brain versus blood. Public clonotypes were identified through searches of immuneACCESS, and similarity to known antiviral clonotypes was evaluated with the VDJdb browser. TCRdb holds this immuneACCESS table with in-frame rearrangements only. Some clones are missing; in checked studies, unresolved V genes explain under half, and the rest has no known cause. That table is the source of V, J and clone size, and D and trimming were worked out from the DNA. For this sample the table gives approximately 41,000 clones, of which 75% to 95% were detected only once. The top ten hold roughly 6% of the sample.

Deletion took 0 bases off V and 0 bases off J, with a span of 9 bases between the germline ends. Including cysteine and phenylalanine, the CDR3 has 16 amino acids. Here the CDR3 DNA is all that survives: 48 bases in frame from base 1. Per the germline V gene, SGHVS is the CDR1 and FQNEAQ is the CDR2. General conclusions and limits of the study: Because pre- and post-surgery blood were sequenced to different depths, clones absent from the pre-surgery sample may reflect undersampling. Viral specificity was inferred only from CDR3 sequence similarity, and patients' HCMV serostatus was unknown.

What the time point label conveys for this sample: resected brain tissue, or blood drawn just prior to surgery. The surgery cases showing the highest brain T cell transcript signatures were chosen for TCR beta chain sequencing of brain tissue and, when available, of blood. Before surgery, the patients had been given at least one anti-epileptic drug. TCR-sequenced patients were children with drug-resistant epilepsy due to tuberous sclerosis complex, focal cortical dysplasia, Rasmussen encephalitis or hemimegalencephaly. The Monarch genomic DNA purification kit was used to extract bulk genomic DNA from unsorted brain tissue and whole blood.

This receptor chain uses TRBV7-8 and TRBJ1-3; TRBD1 is a weak D gene call, 5 bases matching. The receptor comes from a girl under 10 years old with tuberous sclerosis and intractable seizures. The material was peripheral blood, obtained at surgery. The CDR3 loop reads CASSLAPGRSGNTIYF. The nucleotide sequence reads as follows: TGTGCCAGCAGCTTAGCTCCGGGGCGCTCTGGAAACACCATATATTTT.